What follows is one T cell receptor beta chain and its context. The CDR3 consists of 15 residues. Germline V gene sequence: CDR1 MNHEY, CDR2 SVGAGI. V gave up 6 bases and J gave up 1 base; unmatched junction bases: 5. This sample is part of a study of shared T cell receptors in the human thymus. Only in-frame clones appear in the TCRdb table, and some are missing; sequencing was by immunoSEQ multiplex PCR. Among more than 550,000 clones listed, roughly 85% were seen once. Separately, the same data were catalogued under a study of human thymus T cells. That study reports: Surgeons resected thymus tissue during corrective heart surgery.

Sequences were obtained from thymocytes. This receptor was obtained from a girl under three years old with a congenital heart defect. The chain is built from TRBV6-5 and TRBJ2-7; 11 positions agree with TRBD2. The CDR3 protein is CASSRLAGPSYEQYF. For the CDR3, the DNA is TGTGCCAGCAGCCGACTAGCGGGGCCATCCTACGAGCAGTACTTC.